This T cell receptor (beta chain) appears in the sequencing data of a study of tumor-infiltrating lymphocytes in primary liver carcinoma. The source material, 20-30 mg of unsorted bulk tissue, was used to co-extract RNA and DNA. Over 80% viable tumor cells were present in every tumor sample. Germline V lookup: CDR1 SGHNT, CDR2 YENEEA. The CDR3 length is 15 residues. The researchers produced TCR beta cDNA from approximately 460 ng total RNA with a constant-region primer. Researchers made the TCR beta libraries by running three nested multiplex PCR rounds with slightly modified ARM-PCR. Each of the first two PCR rounds ran nine to ten cycles with TRBV1-TRBV30 forward and C-beta reverse primers. TCRdb re-analysed the multiplex PCR reads in MiXCR, keeping a single row per CDR3 protein. Of roughly 32,000 distinct CDR3 sequences detected, around 74% appear once; the ten largest clones hold 15% to 20%. On this clonotype itself: The antigen is undetermined. A junction boundary mismatches the germline segment, possibly from a read error.

General study points: In tumor-adjacent and tumor-blood pairs, overlap was lower than in tumor region pairs.

The rearrangement uses TRBV11-3 and TRBJ2-2; 13 bases fit TRBD2. This sequence was found in a man in his forties or fifties with primary liver carcinoma and hepatitis B virus infection. Sample: liver tumor tissue from sampling region 4. As for subset: tumor region T4, right-lateral pole. CDR3 loop: CASSLTSGRTPGSCF. As DNA, the CDR3 is TGTGCCAGTAGCTTGACTAGCGGGAGGACACCGGGGAGCTGTTTT.